These T cell receptor beta chains were read from a single sample in a study of CD8+ T cells in alopecia areata. The assay was immunoSEQ multiplex PCR, and TCRdb's table has in-frame clones only and misses some. The data hold about 160,000 clones, with 60% to 75% observed a single time. The sample was CD4+ T cells sorted from blood, taken at week 24, from a patient treated with tofacitinib. Receptor source: a human donor with alopecia areata. CDR3s include the opening cysteine and the closing phenylalanine or tryptophan. D genes are given only for firm matches. Clone size is given for some rows only: seen once, a few or many times, or a class if the clone is expanded.

D gene,V gene,J gene,clone size,CDR3 DNA,CDR3 protein
TRBD2,TRBV6-6,TRBJ2-1,.,TGTGCCAGCAGTCGGACCACTAGCGGGCCCCCGAACGAGCAGTTCTTC,CASSRTTSGPPNEQFF
TRBD1,TRBV10-3,TRBJ1-1,.,TGTGCCATCAGGGGACAGGGAAGCACTGAAGCTTTCTTT,CAIRGQGSTEAFF
.,TRBV5-1,TRBJ2-5,.,TGCGCCAGCAGCTCGAACAGGGAAGAGACCCAGTACTTC,CASSSNREETQYF
TRBD1,TRBV5-6,TRBJ2-3,.,TGTGCCAGCAGCTTGCCCGCACAGGGGGCCACAGATACGCAGTATTTT,CASSLPAQGATDTQYF
TRBD2,TRBV6-5,TRBJ2-7,.,TGTGCCAGCAGTTACTCGCGCCTAGCGGGGGACGAGCAGTACTTC,CASSYSRLAGDEQYF
.,TRBV2,TRBJ1-2,.,TGTGCCAGCACCCAACCAACAGGACAATCTAGCTACACCTTC,CASTQPTGQSSYTF
.,TRBV4-1,TRBJ1-2,.,TGCGCCAGCAGCCAAGATACCGCGAACCGGGACATTCTTCGGTATGGCTACACCTTC,CASSQDTANRDILRYGYTF
TRBD2,TRBV7-2,TRBJ2-2,few,TGTGCCAGCAGCTTAGTAGCGGGGAACACCGGGGAGCTGTTTTTT,CASSLVAGNTGELFF
.,TRBV11-2,TRBJ1-5,.,TGTGCCAGCAGCTTTACCGCAGGGGACGATCAGCCCCAGCATTTT,CASSFTAGDDQPQHF
TRBD1,TRBV30,TRBJ1-2,.,TGTGCCTGGAGTGGGACAGGGCAAAGCTATGGCTACACCTTC,CAWSGTGQSYGYTF
.,TRBV30,TRBJ1-2,few,TGTGCCTGGAGTCACGGGTTATTAAACTATGGCTACACCTTC,CAWSHGLLNYGYTF
TRBD1,TRBV29-1,TRBJ1-5,.,TGCAGCGTCGCGACAGGGAAGAGGCAGCCCCAGCATTTT,CSVATGKRQPQHF
TRBD2,TRBV5-1,TRBJ2-2,few,TGCGCCAGCAGCTTGACGGCGGGGGAGAACACCGGGGAGCTGTTTTTT,CASSLTAGENTGELFF
TRBD1,TRBV5-1,TRBJ2-7,.,TGCGCCAGCAGACTCACAGGGGCTGACGAGCAGTACTTC,CASRLTGADEQYF
.,TRBV30,TRBJ1-3,.,TGTGCCTGGGCCCGATCTGGAAACACCATATATTTT,CAWARSGNTIYF
TRBD2,TRBV9,TRBJ2-3,.,TGTGCCAGCAGCGTAGGGGCGGGAGGGGCGCCAGATACGCAGTATTTT,CASSVGAGGAPDTQYF
TRBD2,TRBV11-2,TRBJ2-5,.,TGTGCCAGCAGTCAACCGGGACTAGTGCTGTACTTC,CASSQPGLVLYF
.,TRBV30,TRBJ1-5,few,TGTGCCTGGAGTGTAAATGATAATCAGCCCCAGCATTTT,CAWSVNDNQPQHF
.,TRBV6-5,TRBJ1-2,.,TGTGCCAGCAGTCCCTCCGCGGACTATGGCTACACCTTC,CASSPSADYGYTF
.,TRBV6-5,TRBJ1-1,.,TGTGCCAGCAGTTTGCCCAGGGTGACTGAAGCTTTCTTT,CASSLPRVTEAFF
.,TRBV5-1,TRBJ2-6,once,TGCGCCAGCAGCTTGGCAGGACAGAGCTCTGGGGCCAACGTCCTGACTTTC,CASSLAGQSSGANVLTF
TRBD1,TRBV5-1,TRBJ1-2,.,TGCGCCAGCAGCTCGACAGGGACTAACTATGGCTACACCTTC,CASSSTGTNYGYTF
TRBD2,TRBV30,TRBJ2-3,few,TGTGCCTGGAGTAACAGCGGGGGCCTCACAGATACGCAGTATTTT,CAWSNSGGLTDTQYF
.,TRBV5-6,TRBJ1-2,.,TGTGCCAGCAGCTGGCAATATGGCTACACCTTC,CASSWQYGYTF
.,TRBV30,TRBJ2-2,.,TGTGCCTGGAGTGTACGCGGCAGGGGCATCACCGGGGAGCTGTTTTTT,CAWSVRGRGITGELFF
.,TRBV30,TRBJ1-2,.,TGTGCCTGGAGTGTAGGAATTAACTATGGCTACACCTTC,CAWSVGINYGYTF
TRBD1,TRBV27,TRBJ2-5,.,TGTGCCAGCAGTTTTCCGGGACAGCATGAGACCCAGTACTTC,CASSFPGQHETQYF
.,TRBV7-8,TRBJ1-5,.,TGTGCCAGCAGCTTAGCGCAGACATTCAGCAATCAGCCCCAGCATTTT,CASSLAQTFSNQPQHF
TRBD1,TRBV28,TRBJ1-5,few,TGTGCCAGCAGTTTATGGTTCGGGACAGGGGCCTCTAGCAATCAGCCCCAGCATTTT,CASSLWFGTGASSNQPQHF
.,TRBV7-9,TRBJ2-1,.,TGTGCCAGCAGCTTGCGACTGTTTAGCTCCTACAATGAGCAGTTCTTC,CASSLRLFSSYNEQFF
TRBD1,TRBV7-9,TRBJ1-1,.,TGTGCCAGCAGCGGTCGACAGGGGGCCGCTGAAGCTTTCTTT,CASSGRQGAAEAFF
.,TRBV27,TRBJ2-7,.,TGTGCCAGCAGTTTATCGTACCAGGGGCCCTCCTACGAGCAGTACTTC,CASSLSYQGPSYEQYF